The clone carrying this TCR beta chain was seen just once. Methods used by the authors: Nucleated cell number was recorded as an estimate derived from reference gene primer amplification. The assay was immunoSEQ multiplex PCR, and TCRdb's table has in-frame clones only and misses some. D and trimming come from the DNA, and the V and J calls and clone size come from that table. The data show some 12,000 clones, around 90% seen once. This sample is part of a study of blood T cell repertoires in COVID-19. Study-level background: Sites across the United States, Italy and Spain contributed samples from acute and convalescent COVID-19. PBMCs, B-cell-depleted T cells, or T cells were the source of the cDNA or gDNA that made up the material.

The germline CDR1 and CDR2 sequences are LNHDA and SQIVND (reference sequence). This CDR3 comprises 16 residues. The V end was cut by 1 base, the J end by 5 bases, with 17 bases between. This chain uses TRBV19 with TRBJ1-2; TRBD1 is a possible D gene (5 bases). The TCR sequence derives from a woman between 70 and 85 years old with active COVID-19. Material: peripheral blood. The CDR3 protein is CASSIAAQELPYGYTF. The CDR3 region has the DNA TGTGCCAGTAGTATAGCCGCACAGGAACTACCTTATGGCTACACCTTC. Full variable domain (outside the CDR3, taken from reference TRBV19 and TRBJ1-2): DGGITQSPKYLFRKEGQNVTLSCEQNLNHDAMYWYRQDPGQGLRLIYYSQIVNDFQKGDIAEGYSVSREKKESFPLTVTSAQKNPTAFYLCASSIAAQELPYGYTFGSGTRLTVV.